One and the same sample provided the 22 T cell receptor beta chains below, sequenced in a study of CD8 T cells in Susac syndrome. Random hexamers were used to reverse transcribe the RNA input (roughly 0.5 to 1 ug). TCRdb passed the immunoSEQ multiplex PCR reads through MiXCR, listing each CDR3 protein once. The data hold around 150,000 distinct CDR3 sequences, with 94% observed a single time. The sample was CD8+ T cells from PBMCs. Receptors originate from a human donor in good health.

This chain links TRBV7-2 with TRBJ2-3; TRBD2 is a possible D gene (5 bases). Germline V gene data show CDR1 as SGHTA and CDR2 as FQGNSA. This CDR3 spans 13 amino acids. V lost 7 bases and J 3 bases, leaving 11 bases between the germline ends. The CDR3, as DNA: TGTGCCAGCACTCCGTGGGAGACAGATACGCAGTATTTT. Protein product: CASTPWETDTQYF.

The rearrangement links TRBV20-1 to TRBJ2-3; TRBD2 matches at 10 bases. The length of the CDR3 is 14 residues. The V segment lost 2 bases and the J segment 7 bases; nucleotides outside the gene matches: 6. Germline lookup yields CDR1 DFQATT and CDR2 SNEGSKA (reference sequence). CDR3 sequence reads: CSARLAGEGNTQYF. Here the CDR3 DNA reads TGCAGTGCTAGACTAGCGGGAGAAGGGAATACGCAGTATTTT.

V and J are TRBV29-1 and TRBJ2-1, with D possibly matching TRBD2 (5 bases). V was trimmed by 8 bases and J by 3 bases, leaving 11 bases between them. Germline lookup yields CDR1 SQVTM and CDR2 ANQGSEA. This CDR3 spans 12 amino acids. DNA of the CDR3: TGCAGCTTCCCCCGGGACTACAATGAGCAGTTCTTC. Its protein is CSFPRDYNEQFF.

This clonotype was seen a single time. V usage is TRBV20-1 and J usage is TRBJ2-5; tentative D call: TRBD1 (6 bases). The CDR3 extends over 12 amino acids. From germline, CDR1 is DFQATT and CDR2 SNEGSKA (reference sequence). The CDR3 here is CSGNRDKETQYF. Written as DNA, the CDR3 is TGCAGCGGTAACCGGGACAAAGAGACCCAGTACTTC.

This clonotype has a single count. V and J are TRBV20-1 and TRBJ2-7; the D gene is possibly TRBD1 (6 bases). V lost 5 bases, J lost 3 bases, and 17 bases lay in between. This CDR3 has 14 residues. Germline lookup yields CDR1 DFQATT and CDR2 SNEGSKA (reference sequence). The CDR3 DNA sequence: TGCAGTGCTGATACCCAGGGGCGCAACTACGAGCAGTACTTC. Amino acid sequence: CSADTQGRNYEQYF.

The count of this clonotype is one. The chain combines TRBV27 with TRBJ1-2; no definite D call. The CDR3 runs to 13 residues. V shed 4 bases and J shed 7 bases, with 13 bases lying between them. Germline V lookup: CDR1 MNHEY, CDR2 SMNVEV (reference sequence). In DNA, the CDR3 is TGTGCCAGCAGTTACGGGCCGAGATCTGGCTACACCTTC. It translates to CASSYGPRSGYTF.

The V call is TRBV5-6, the J call TRBJ2-1; 11 bases line up with TRBD2. The V segment lost 3 bases and the J segment 15 bases; nucleotides outside the gene matches: 8. Germline V lookup: CDR1 SGHDT, CDR2 YYEEEE. The CDR3 totals 13 residues. The DNA of the CDR3 is TGTGCCAGCAGCTGGGGGACTAGCGGTCCAGGGTTCTTC. Amino acids: CASSWGTSGPGFF.

The chain links TRBV2 to TRBJ2-2; TRBD2 agrees at 14 bases. The junction had 11 bases not matched to a gene; V was cut back by 7 bases and J by 4 bases. Germline lookup yields CDR1 SNHLY and CDR2 FYNNEI. This CDR3 has 18 amino acids. This CDR3 reads CASNGPTSGRVSTGELFF. The DNA of the CDR3 is TGTGCCAGCAACGGCCCGACTAGCGGGAGGGTGAGCACCGGGGAGCTGTTTTTT. The variable domain in full, completed from reference TRBV2 and TRBJ2-2, reads EPEVTQTPSHQVTQMGQEVILRCVPISNHLYFYWYRQILGQKVEFLVSFYNNEISEKSEIFDDQFSVERPDGSNFTLKIRSTKLEDSAMYFCASNGPTSGRVSTGELFFGEGSRLTVL.

The V gene is TRBV5-1, the J gene TRBJ2-3; D might be TRBD1 or TRBD2, each matching 5 bases. The germline V gene encodes CDR1 SGHRS and CDR2 YFSETQ. The V gene lost 1 base and the J gene lost 3 bases, with 12 bases spanning the gap. The CDR3 runs 15 residues. CDR3 DNA: TGCGCCAGCAGCTTGTATGAGGGGTGGACAGATACGCAGTATTTT. This gives the protein CASSLYEGWTDTQYF.

The J gene is TRBJ1-2, the V gene TRBV20-1; D gene unclear. CDR1 and CDR2 from the germline V gene are DFQATT and SNEGSKA (reference sequence). The CDR3 is made up of 13 amino acids. The germline V and J ends were trimmed by 0 bases and 7 bases, with 12 bases remaining between them. The CDR3 protein is CSARDLEGTGYTF. Here the CDR3 DNA reads TGCAGTGCTAGAGATCTCGAGGGAACTGGCTACACCTTC.

V gene TRBV4-3 combines with J gene TRBJ2-7; TRBD2 matches 13 bases. In germline, CDR1 is LGHNA, CDR2 YSLEER. The length of the CDR3 is 17 residues. V gave up 5 bases and J gave up 7 bases; unmatched junction bases: 14. The CDR3 region has the DNA TGCGCCAGCAGCAAGTCTTCAGGACTAGCGGGAGAGAGAGAGCAGTACTTC. It translates to CASSKSSGLAGEREQYF.

The chain couples TRBV20-1 to TRBJ2-2, with 10 bases fitting TRBD2. Germline lookup yields CDR1 DFQATT and CDR2 SNEGSKA (reference sequence). The J segment lost 1 base and the V segment lost 5 bases, leaving 4 bases of the junction unmatched. This CDR3 is 15 amino acids long. In DNA form, the CDR3 reads TGCAGTGCTCGAAGACTAGCGGGGAACACCGGGGAGCTGTTTTTT. Encoded protein: CSARRLAGNTGELFF.

The genes are TRBV28 and TRBJ2-1, with 9 bases matching TRBD2. CDR1 is MDHEN and CDR2 is SYDVKM in the germline V gene. Unmatched junction bases numbered 4, after V lost 2 bases and J lost 2 bases. The CDR3 is made up of 16 amino acids. This chain's CDR3 is CASSLMASGAYNEQFF. In DNA form, the CDR3 reads TGTGCCAGCAGTTTAATGGCTAGCGGGGCCTACAATGAGCAGTTCTTC.

The chain couples TRBV30 to TRBJ2-2; no clear D gene. Germline V lookup: CDR1 GTSNPN, CDR2 SVGIG (reference sequence). V lost 2 bases and J lost 7, with 11 bases in between. This CDR3 region has 13 residues. The CDR3 DNA sequence: TGTGCCTGGAGTCCGGGTTTAGGCGGGGAGCTGTTTTTT. Its protein is CAWSPGLGGELFF.

The chain uses TRBV11-2 and TRBJ1-5; no clear D gene. Germline V gives CDR1 SGHAT, CDR2 FQNNGV. The CDR3 contains 14 residues. The V gene lost 1 base and the J gene lost 2 bases, with 6 bases spanning the gap. CDR3 loop: CASSLGHGNQPQHF. In DNA form, the CDR3 reads TGTGCCAGCAGCTTAGGGCACGGCAATCAGCCCCAGCATTTT.

This clonotype came up once. V is TRBV12-3 or TRBV12-4 and J is TRBJ2-3, with TRBD1 matching over 9 bases. Trimming at V came to 7 bases and at J to 9 bases, leaving 5 bases not matched to a gene. The CDR3 loop spans 12 amino acids. CDR3 DNA: TGTGCCAGCACCTGGACAGGGGACACGCAGTATTTT. This translates into CASTWTGDTQYF.

The genes are TRBV4-2 and TRBJ2-1; TRBD2 matches 7 bases. Germline V gene lookup returns CDR1 LGHNA and CDR2 YNFKEQ. V dropped 0 bases and J dropped 5; count of bases not matched to a gene: 7. There are 16 residues in the CDR3. CDR3: CASSQEAAGSHNEQFF. The CDR3 DNA is TGTGCCAGCAGCCAAGAGGCAGCGGGAAGCCACAATGAGCAGTTCTTC.

V usage is TRBV13 and J usage is TRBJ2-5; a possible D gene is TRBD2 (6 bases). The length of the CDR3 is 14 residues. Germline loops: CDR1 PRHDT, CDR2 FYEKMQ (reference sequence). Trimming left V 4 bases short and J 1 base short, with 10 bases between. CDR3 in DNA: TGTGCCAGCAGCTCTGAGGGACTCCAAGAGACCCAGTACTTC. Its protein product is CASSSEGLQETQYF.

In its sample, this clonotype was seen a few times. The V and J genes are TRBV2 and TRBJ2-7; 7 bases fit TRBD2. V lost 6 bases, J lost 7 bases, and 12 bases stayed unmatched. The germline gives CDR1 SNHLY, CDR2 FYNNEI. The CDR3 is made up of 14 amino acids. CDR3 DNA sequence: TGTGCCAGCAGGGATCGCGGGAGCGCGAAGGAGCAGTACTTC. Its protein product is CASRDRGSAKEQYF.

J is TRBJ2-1 and V is TRBV11-2; D is undetermined. V lost 4 bases to trimming and J lost 5 bases, with 9 bases between them. This CDR3 contains 13 residues. Germline V lookup: CDR1 SGHAT, CDR2 FQNNGV. The CDR3 DNA follows: TGTGCCAGCAGCTGGGAACCTCACAATGAGCAGTTCTTC. It yields the protein CASSWEPHNEQFF.

In its sample, this clonotype was seen once. The V call is TRBV27, the J call TRBJ2-7; the match to TRBD1 covers 9 bases. V dropped 4 bases and J dropped 4; count of bases not matched to a gene: 8. The CDR3 covers 15 residues. Per germline, CDR1 MNHEY and CDR2 SMNVEV (reference sequence). CDR3 in DNA: TGTGCCAGCAGTTGGACAGGGGACCAAGGGTACGAGCAGTACTTC. Protein product: CASSWTGDQGYEQYF.

This clonotype was observed once. This chain joins TRBV13 and TRBJ2-3, with D possibly being TRBD2 (6 bases). The CDR3 extends over 15 amino acids. CDR1 PRHDT and CDR2 FYEKMQ come from the germline V gene (reference sequence). Trimming left V 2 bases short and J 4 bases short, with 13 bases between. The chain's CDR3 is CASSLSPGAADTQYF. CDR3 nucleotide sequence: TGTGCCAGCAGCTTATCACCGGGAGCGGCAGATACGCAGTATTTT.